What follows are 14 T cell receptor beta chains derived from one specimen sequenced in a study of blood T cell repertoires in COVID-19 (dated by TCRdb to the early 2020s). The method behind the library was the immunoSEQ multiplex PCR assay. In its TCRdb copy, this immuneACCESS table keeps in-frame sequences only and misses some clones. Where compared with another copy, unresolved V genes explain less than half of these, and the others have no known cause. The sample profile shows 90,000 to 150,000 clones; around 80% of them were found once. The ten largest clones take up roughly 4% of the sample. Source material: peripheral blood. These TCRs come from a woman older than 75 with acute or convalescent COVID-19.

The chain has TRBV4-3 and TRBJ2-2, with 8 positions matching TRBD2. The junction had 1 base not matched to a gene; V was cut back by 2 bases and J by 5 bases. The germline V gene encodes CDR1 LGHNA and CDR2 YSLEER. CDR3 length equals 14 residues. The CDR3 region is CASSQTSGTGELFF. CDR3 nucleotide sequence: TGCGCCAGCAGCCAAACTAGCGGTACCGGGGAGCTGTTTTTT.

The chain has TRBV27 and TRBJ1-1, with 9 bases lining up with TRBD1. The length of the CDR3 is 15 residues. CDR1 is MNHEY, CDR2 SMNVEV, per germline (reference sequence). V was clipped by 5 bases and J by 6 bases; unmatched bases: 10. The CDR3 coding sequence is TGTGCCAGCAGTCCCACCCTCGACAGGGGGTCTGAAGCTTTCTTT. As protein: CASSPTLDRGSEAFF.

This clone was seen once. The chain employs TRBV6-2 or TRBV6-3 and TRBJ1-1; no definite D call. Germline loops: CDR1 MNHEY, CDR2 SVGEGT. The V end lost 0 bases, the J end lost 7 bases, and 9 bases lay between the germline ends. The CDR3 runs to 13 residues. In nucleotides, the CDR3 is TGTGCCAGCAGTTACTCTCTTAGCTATGAAGCTTTCTTT. This codes for CASSYSLSYEAFF.

CDR3 DNA sequence: TGCGCCAGCAGCCAGGAAGCGGGAGTGGAGACCCAGTACTTC. Amino acid sequence: CASSQEAGVETQYF. The rearrangement links TRBV5-1 to TRBJ2-5; 8 positions match TRBD2. The CDR3 sequence is 14 residues long. After removal of 4 bases from V and 5 bases from J, the junction contained 7 bases not matched to a gene. Germline CDR1 is SGHRS and CDR2 is YFSETQ.

A few counts support this clone. The chain couples TRBV6-5 to TRBJ2-7; 7 nucleotides match TRBD1. This CDR3 spans 13 amino acids. Germline lookup yields CDR1 MNHEY and CDR2 SVGAGI. The V segment lost 6 bases and the J segment 3 bases; nucleotides outside the gene matches: 5. CDR3 region: CASSRQGFYEQYF. The CDR3 DNA sequence: TGTGCCAGCAGCAGACAGGGATTCTACGAGCAGTACTTC.

CDR3: CASSGPRELFF. The CDR3 bases are TGTGCCAGCAGTGGCCCCCGGGAGCTGTTTTTT. V usage is TRBV6-2 or TRBV6-3 and J usage is TRBJ2-2; unclear D gene. Trimming removed 5 bases at V and 9 bases at J, with 7 bases between. Germline CDR1 and CDR2: MNHEY and SVGEGT. The CDR3 runs to 11 residues.

V and J are TRBV7-2 and TRBJ1-2; weak D call: TRBD1 (5 bases). Germline V gene data show CDR1 as SGHTA and CDR2 as FQGNSA. Trimming shortened V by 5 bases and J by 3 bases, and 10 bases separated the two germline ends. The CDR3 extends over 13 amino acids. CDR3: CASSIDSHYGYTF. The CDR3, as DNA: TGTGCCAGCAGCATTGACAGTCACTATGGCTACACCTTC.

This chain links TRBV5-4 with TRBJ2-3, with 8 bases lining up with TRBD2. V lost 4 bases and J lost 6; bases outside the gene matches: 10. Looked up from germline, CDR1 is SGHNT and CDR2 is YYREEE (reference sequence). The CDR3 has 15 amino acids. CDR3 loop: CASSLTSGPVDTQYF. CDR3 coding DNA: TGTGCCAGCAGCCTCACTAGCGGCCCCGTGGATACGCAGTATTTT.

The CDR3: CASSFLSGTGITGELFF. In DNA, the CDR3 is TGTGCCAGCAGCTTCCTTTCCGGGACAGGGATCACCGGGGAGCTGTTTTTT. V gene TRBV7-2 combines with J gene TRBJ2-2, with 9 bases identical to TRBD1. Per germline, CDR1 SGHTA and CDR2 FQGNSA. V shed 3 bases, J shed 4 bases, and the junction held 9 bases outside the gene matches. The CDR3 is 17 amino acids.

A single count supports this clone. The V gene is TRBV5-6, the J gene TRBJ2-2; D is unresolved. Germline V gene data show CDR1 as SGHDT and CDR2 as YYEEEE. The V and J ends lost 4 bases and 5 bases respectively, with 9 bases between them. CDR3 length equals 13 residues. The CDR3 reads CASSPGRTGELFF. For the CDR3, the DNA is TGTGCCAGCAGCCCGGGTAGGACCGGGGAGCTGTTTTTT.

The chain combines TRBV5-1 with TRBJ1-1, with 11 nucleotides matching TRBD1. V trimming: 0 bases; J trimming: 6 bases; junction bases outside the gene matches: 7. Germline assignment: CDR1 SGHRS and CDR2 YFSETQ. The CDR3 consists of 16 residues. The CDR3 spells CASSLAPGQGVAEAFF. CDR3 DNA: TGCGCCAGCAGCTTGGCCCCGGGACAGGGGGTGGCTGAAGCTTTCTTT.

The rearrangement links TRBV6-5 to TRBJ1-3; no clear D gene. The germline V gene has CDR1 MNHEY and CDR2 SVGAGI. Trimming cost V 0 bases and J 0 bases, with 6 bases left between them. The CDR3 runs to 15 residues. The CDR3 region is CASSYSLVSGNTIYF. In DNA, the CDR3 is TGTGCCAGCAGTTACTCCCTAGTCTCTGGAAACACCATATATTTT.

CDR3 amino acids: CASSLTGGTDTQYF. DNA of the CDR3: TGTGCCAGCAGCTTGACAGGGGGCACAGATACGCAGTATTTT. The J gene is TRBJ2-3, the V gene TRBV7-8; 8 bases fit TRBD1. The length of the CDR3 is 14 residues. The germline V gene encodes CDR1 SGHVS and CDR2 FQNEAQ. V was pared by 3 bases and J by 1 base, with 0 bases of the junction left unmatched.

V usage is TRBV5-4 and J usage is TRBJ1-4; a possible D gene is TRBD1 (5 bases). The CDR3 runs to 14 residues. V was pared by 4 bases and J by 2 bases, with 9 bases between. The germline CDR1 and CDR2 sequences are SGHNT and YYREEE (reference sequence). The DNA for the CDR3 is TGTGCCAGCAGCCAACAGGTCACTAATGAAAAACTGTTTTTT. Encoded protein: CASSQQVTNEKLFF. Full variable domain (rest looked up from reference TRBV5-4 and TRBJ1-4): ETGVTQSPTHLIKTRGQQVTLRCSSQSGHNTVSWYQQALGQGPQFIFQYYREEENGRGNFPPRFSGLQFPNYSSELNVNALELDDSALYLCASSQQVTNEKLFFGSGTQLSVL.